These T cell receptor beta chains were read from a single sample in a study of CD8 T cells in ankylosing spondylitis. TCRdb itself ran the 5' RACE reads through MiXCR, one entry per CDR3 protein. The sample consists of around 430,000 distinct CDR3 sequences, roughly 17% of them appearing once. Material: blood, either unsorted or a sorted T cell fraction (not recorded which). These receptors were obtained from a male donor with ankylosing spondylitis. The CDR3 runs from the conserved cysteine through the conserved F or W. The D gene is left open where the match is weak. A clone size is listed for some rows: how often the clone was seen (once, few, many), or a class if it is expanded.

d_call j_call v_call clone_size cdr3_aa cdr3_nt
- TRBJ2-4 TRBV20-1 - CSATTPVAKNIQYF TGCAGTGCTACGACCCCGGTCGCCAAAAACATTCAGTACTTC
- TRBJ1-5 TRBV12-3/TRBV12-4 few CASSLRVGASNQPQHF TGTGCCAGCAGTTTAAGGGTCGGGGCTAGCAATCAGCCCCAGCATTTT
- TRBJ1-6 TRBV3-1 few CASSQMRHSPLHF TGTGCCAGCAGCCAAATGCGCCATTCACCCCTCCACTTT
- TRBJ1-1 TRBV5-1 many CASSFGGVLNTEAFF TGCGCCAGCAGCTTCGGGGGCGTCTTGAACACTGAAGCTTTCTTT
TRBD1 TRBJ2-1 TRBV4-1 many CASSSQGGTGPHEQFF TGCGCCAGCAGCTCACAAGGTGGGACAGGGCCTCATGAGCAGTTCTTC
TRBD1 TRBJ1-2 TRBV20-1 many CSARRRQGDYGYTF TGCAGCGCGCGCCGACGACAGGGTGACTATGGCTACACCTTC
TRBD2 TRBJ2-7 TRBV12-3/TRBV12-4 few CASSPGGGSMAQSYEQYF TGTGCCAGCAGCCCTGGGGGGGGGAGCATGGCCCAATCCTACGAGCAGTACTTC
- TRBJ1-2 TRBV6-2/TRBV6-3 - CASSYYGRGYGYTF TGTGCCAGCAGTTACTATGGCAGAGGTTATGGCTACACCTTC
- TRBJ1-1 TRBV7-2 few CASSLVWGVTEAFF TGTGCCAGCAGCTTAGTTTGGGGGGTCACTGAAGCTTTCTTT
- TRBJ1-2 TRBV3-1 - CASSQGGLAGGYGYTF TGTGCCAGCAGCCAAGGAGGACTAGCCGGCGGCTATGGCTACACCTTC
TRBD2 TRBJ2-1 TRBV4-2 few CASSPLAGAAGEQFF TGTGCCAGCAGCCCGCTAGCGGGCGCTGCGGGTGAGCAGTTCTTC
- TRBJ1-5 TRBV5-1 - CATEVPSNQPQHF TGCGCCACGGAGGTTCCTAGCAATCAGCCCCAGCATTTT
TRBD2 TRBJ2-3 TRBV7-3 - CASSLNAGLAGTQYF TGTGCCAGCAGCTTAAATGCGGGACTAGCGGGTACGCAGTATTTT
- TRBJ1-1 TRBV11-2 - CASSLDTGPEAFF TGTGCCAGCAGCTTAGACACAGGGCCTGAAGCTTTCTTT
- TRBJ2-1 TRBV4-3 many CASSQGVVQNNEQFF TGCGCCAGCAGCCAAGGCGTCGTACAGAACAATGAGCAGTTCTTC
TRBD1 TRBJ1-5 TRBV10-3 - CAIRDRVDQPQHF TGTGCCATCAGGGACAGGGTCGATCAGCCCCAGCATTTT
- TRBJ1-5 TRBV11-2 - CASSPHQGSGYYSNQPQHF TGTGCCAGCAGCCCCCACCAAGGGTCCGGTTATTATAGCAATCAGCCCCAGCATTTT
- TRBJ2-3 TRBV18 - CASSSAYTDTQYF TGTGCCAGCTCTTCGGCCTACACAGATACGCAGTATTTT
- TRBJ2-3 TRBV20-1 few CSARVPRVDTQYF TGCAGTGCTAGAGTGCCAAGGGTGGATACGCAGTATTTT
- TRBJ2-1 TRBV5-1 - CASSLGGTGNFNEQFF TGCGCCAGCAGCTTGGGGGGCACAGGGAACTTCAATGAGCAGTTCTTC
TRBD1 TRBJ2-7 TRBV20-1 few CSAGRDRGNEQYF TGCAGTGCTGGCCGGGACAGGGGTAACGAGCAGTACTTC
- TRBJ1-2 TRBV25-1 - CASSVSGANYGYTF TGTGCCAGCAGTGTTTCAGGGGCGAACTATGGCTACACCTTC
- TRBJ1-4 TRBV5-5 few CASRAGHTNEKLFF TGTGCCAGCAGGGCGGGACATACTAATGAAAAACTGTTTTTT
- TRBJ2-5 TRBV12-3/TRBV12-4 - CASSLMRGQETQYF TGTGCCAGCAGTTTAATGCGGGGTCAAGAGACCCAGTACTTC
- TRBJ1-2 TRBV12-3/TRBV12-4 - CASSSGRGLGGYTF TGTGCCAGCAGTTCGGGCAGGGGATTAGGTGGCTACACCTTC
TRBD1 TRBJ1-5 TRBV5-1 few CASSMSGGNQPQHF TGCGCCAGCAGCATGTCAGGGGGTAATCAGCCCCAGCATTTT
TRBD2 TRBJ2-5 TRBV6-2/TRBV6-3 few CASSRAGTRRETQYF TGTGCCAGCAGTCGGGCCGGGACTAGGCGCGAGACCCAGTACTTC
TRBD1 TRBJ1-5 TRBV12-3/TRBV12-4 many CASSRTGFGQPQHF TGTGCCAGCAGCCGGACAGGGTTCGGCCAGCCCCAGCATTTT
- TRBJ1-3 TRBV10-3 - CAISELPGHSGNTIYF TGTGCCATCAGTGAGCTCCCAGGGCACTCTGGAAACACCATATATTTT
- TRBJ2-3 TRBV12-3/TRBV12-4 few CASTPGVNTQYF TGTGCCAGCACTCCCGGGGTAAATACGCAGTATTTT
TRBD1 TRBJ1-2 TRBV6-5 few CASSDPGQGYTF TGTGCCAGCAGTGATCCGGGACAGGGCTACACCTTC
TRBD2 TRBJ2-1 TRBV4-1 - CASSQDWLAGHNEQFF TGCGCCAGCAGCCAAGATTGGCTAGCGGGGCACAATGAGCAGTTCTTC
TRBD1 TRBJ1-1 TRBV5-1 few CASSWDRGDTEAFF TGCGCCAGCAGCTGGGACAGGGGAGACACTGAAGCTTTCTTT
TRBD2 TRBJ2-7 TRBV28 - CASSLRGVVYEQYF TGTGCCAGCAGCCTTCGGGGGGTGGTCTACGAGCAGTACTTC
TRBD1 TRBJ1-5 TRBV30 few CAWSPRDRGYIQPQHF TGTGCCTGGAGTCCCCGGGACAGGGGTTACATTCAGCCCCAGCATTTT
- TRBJ1-1 TRBV9 few CASSVRSNTEAFF TGTGCCAGCAGCGTACGTTCGAACACTGAAGCTTTCTTT
- TRBJ1-4 TRBV5-1 - CASSLEQGQKLFF TGCGCCAGCAGCTTGGAACAGGGTCAAAAACTGTTTTTT
TRBD2 TRBJ2-1 TRBV2 few CASSEGGGAYNEQFF TGTGCCAGCAGTGAGGGGGGGGGGGCCTACAATGAGCAGTTCTTC
- TRBJ2-4 TRBV20-1 - CSAIPRLAGKNIQYF TGCAGTGCTATTCCGAGACTGGCGGGCAAAAACATTCAGTACTTC
- TRBJ1-1 TRBV7-9 - CASSFAGRVNTEAFF TGTGCCAGCAGCTTCGCGGGTCGGGTGAACACTGAAGCTTTCTTT
- TRBJ2-3 TRBV20-1 - CSAMYSTDTQYF TGCAGTGCTATGTATTCCACAGATACGCAGTATTTT
- TRBJ2-6 TRBV4-2 few CASSQDQGTGANVLTF TGTGCCAGCAGCCAAGATCAGGGCACTGGGGCCAACGTCCTGACTTTC
TRBD1 TRBJ2-7 TRBV28 many CASSSGTGVVHEQYF TGTGCCAGCAGTTCCGGGACAGGGGTTGTCCACGAGCAGTACTTC
- TRBJ2-7 TRBV5-5 few CASSLVDFITAGEQYF TGTGCCAGCAGCTTGGTCGATTTTATTACTGCTGGGGAGCAGTACTTC
- TRBJ2-7 TRBV20-1 - CSARVGREPYEQYF TGCAGTGCTAGAGTGGGGCGGGAACCCTACGAGCAGTACTTC
TRBD2 TRBJ2-2 TRBV15 - CATSRDRLSGVNTGELFF TGTGCCACCAGCAGAGATCGTCTTAGCGGGGTGAACACCGGGGAGCTGTTTTTT
- TRBJ1-2 TRBV3-1 few CASSNLEMYGYTF TGTGCCAGCAGCAACCTTGAAATGTATGGCTACACCTTC
- TRBJ2-7 TRBV4-1 - CASSQGLANSYEQYF TGCGCCAGCAGCCAAGGGCTAGCGAACTCCTACGAGCAGTACTTC
TRBD1 TRBJ2-7 TRBV20-1 few CSASRGQGTYEQYF TGCAGTGCTAGTCGAGGACAGGGAACCTACGAGCAGTACTTC
TRBD1 TRBJ1-2 TRBV5-1 few CASSLTTGGTAGYTF TGCGCCAGCAGCCTGACAACAGGGGGGACGGCTGGCTACACCTTC
- TRBJ1-1 TRBV5-1 many CASSLSQVSGGTEAFF TGCGCCAGCAGCTTGTCCCAGGTCTCCGGTGGGACTGAAGCTTTCTTT
- TRBJ1-4 TRBV20-1 few CSASSDSNEKLFF TGCAGTGCTTCCTCGGACTCTAATGAAAAACTGTTTTTT
TRBD2 TRBJ2-5 TRBV6-2/TRBV6-3 few CASSYTGLAKETQYF TGTGCCAGCAGTTACACGGGACTAGCGAAAGAGACCCAGTACTTC
TRBD1 TRBJ1-2 TRBV5-1 many CASSPGTGNYGYTF TGTGCCAGCAGCCCAGGGACAGGGAACTATGGCTACACCTTC
- TRBJ1-2 TRBV12-3/TRBV12-4 - CASSLGVGYGYTF TGTGCCAGCAGTTTGGGGGTTGGGTATGGCTACACCTTC
- TRBJ1-5 TRBV5-5 - CASSATGYNQPQHF TGTGCCAGCAGCGCAACAGGGTACAATCAGCCCCAGCATTTT
TRBD1 TRBJ1-1 TRBV10-3 few CAIRQGSPTEAFF TGTGCCATAAGACAGGGGAGCCCCACTGAAGCTTTCTTT
- TRBJ1-6 TRBV20-1 few CSATGNSPLHF TGCAGTGCTACGGGGAATTCACCCCTCCACTTT